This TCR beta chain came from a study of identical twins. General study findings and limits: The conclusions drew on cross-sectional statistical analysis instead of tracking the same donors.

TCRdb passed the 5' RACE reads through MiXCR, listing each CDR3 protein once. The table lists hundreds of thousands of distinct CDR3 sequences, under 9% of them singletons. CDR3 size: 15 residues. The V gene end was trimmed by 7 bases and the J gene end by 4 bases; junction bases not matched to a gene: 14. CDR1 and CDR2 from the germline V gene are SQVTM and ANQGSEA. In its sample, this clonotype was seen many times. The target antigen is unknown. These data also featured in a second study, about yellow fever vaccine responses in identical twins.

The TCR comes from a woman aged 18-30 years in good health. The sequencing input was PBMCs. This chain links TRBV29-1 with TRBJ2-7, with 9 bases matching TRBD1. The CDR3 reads CSAGQGSSRSYEQYF. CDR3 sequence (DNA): TGCAGCGCGGGACAGGGAAGCTCGCGGAGTTACGAGCAGTACTTC.